The 27 T cell receptor beta chains below all came from one sample that was sequenced in a study of blood T cell repertoires in COVID-19. Clones were read by immunoSEQ multiplex PCR, and TCRdb kept only the in-frame ones, dropping some. The data hold about 230,000 clones, with roughly 85% observed a single time. Source material: PBMCs or T cells enriched from blood (not recorded which). The receptors derive from a man between 25 and 39 years old who had recovered from COVID-19.

In this sample, this clone turned up a few times. The V call is TRBV6-2 or TRBV6-3, the J call TRBJ1-2; 8 positions agree with TRBD1. Germline V lookup: CDR1 MNHEY, CDR2 SVGEGT. CDR3 length: 14 amino acids. The J segment lost 4 bases and the V segment lost 6 bases, leaving 7 bases of the junction unmatched. This CDR3 is CASRPPGTGYGYTF. The CDR3 region has the DNA TGTGCCAGCAGGCCTCCCGGGACAGGCTATGGCTACACCTTC.

This rearrangement joins TRBV6-1 to TRBJ2-1; TRBD2 matches at 10 bases. With 6 bases clipped from V and 2 bases from J, the junction kept 4 bases outside the gene matches. The CDR3 spans 15 residues. Per the germline V gene, CDR1 is MNHNS and CDR2 is SASEGT. The CDR3 nucleotides read TGTGCCAGCAGGGATACTAGCGGGGCCTACAATGAGCAGTTCTTC. It specifies CASRDTSGAYNEQFF.

The rearrangement uses TRBV4-2 and TRBJ2-7; 9 bases match TRBD2. The trim removed 1 base at V and 3 bases at J, leaving 1 base unmatched. Germline CDR1 LGHNA, CDR2 YNFKEQ. The CDR3 loop spans 14 amino acids. The CDR3 region has the DNA TGTGCCAGCAGCCAAGGTAGCGGGGGCTACGAGCAGTACTTC. This translates into CASSQGSGGYEQYF.

The rearrangement uses TRBV4-2 and TRBJ1-6, with TRBD1 matching 8 bases. CDR1 and CDR2 from the germline V gene are LGHNA and YNFKEQ. Trimming at V came to 4 bases and at J to 0 bases, leaving 11 bases not matched to a gene. The CDR3 spans 19 residues. CDR3 loop: CASSPRADDRGSYNSPLHF. The CDR3 DNA reads TGTGCCAGCAGCCCGAGGGCCGATGACAGGGGCTCCTATAATTCACCCCTCCACTTT.

This chain links TRBV7-8 with TRBJ1-1; D perhaps matches TRBD1 (5 bases). V shed 5 bases and J shed 1 base, with 14 bases lying between them. Looked up from germline, CDR1 is SGHVS and CDR2 is FQNEAQ. CDR3 size: 15 residues. CDR3 DNA: TGTGCCAGCAGCCTTCGACAGACTCCGAACACTGAAGCTTTCTTT. Translating gives CASSLRQTPNTEAFF.

V is TRBV7-3 and J is TRBJ1-1; TRBD1 matches 7 bases. Germline loops: CDR1 SGHTA, CDR2 FQGTGA. The J segment lost 4 bases and the V segment lost 3 bases, leaving 2 bases of the junction unmatched. This CDR3 contains 13 residues. CDR3 region: CASSFGTVTEAFF. The CDR3 DNA reads TGTGCCAGCAGCTTTGGGACAGTCACTGAAGCTTTCTTT.

This sequence joins TRBV2 and TRBJ1-5, with D perhaps TRBD1 (5 bases). This CDR3 is built from 15 residues. Trimming took 3 bases from V and 5 from J, leaving 14 bases between them. Germline V gene lookup returns CDR1 SNHLY and CDR2 FYNNEI. The chain's CDR3 is CASSERRGRHQPQHF. DNA for the CDR3: TGTGCCAGCAGTGAGAGGAGGGGACGCCATCAGCCCCAGCATTTT.

This rearrangement joins TRBV7-2 to TRBJ2-7; D unresolved. The CDR3 has 13 amino acids. Trimming left V 2 bases short and J 2 bases short, with 7 bases between. Germline V lookup: CDR1 SGHTA, CDR2 FQGNSA. CDR3 in amino acids: CASSLQIPYEQYF. The CDR3 DNA reads TGTGCCAGCAGCTTACAAATCCCCTACGAGCAGTACTTC.

V usage is TRBV2 and J usage is TRBJ1-3; a weak D match, TRBD1 (6 bases). Germline V gene lookup returns CDR1 SNHLY and CDR2 FYNNEI. V was clipped by 5 bases and J by 1 base, with 9 bases between them. CDR3 length: 14 amino acids. CDR3 in amino acids: CASSQTGSGNTIYF. The CDR3 DNA sequence: TGTGCCAGCAGTCAAACAGGGTCTGGAAACACCATATATTTT.

The chain recombines TRBV10-3 with TRBJ1-1; 12 bases agree with TRBD1. V lost 6 bases and J lost 5; bases outside the gene matches: 7. Per the germline V gene, CDR1 is ENHRY and CDR2 is SYGVKD. The CDR3 length is 15 residues. CDR3 coding DNA: TGTGCCATCAGCGCGGGACAGGGGGCGCAAACTGAAGCTTTCTTT. This sequence encodes CAISAGQGAQTEAFF.

The rearrangement links TRBV5-1 to TRBJ1-1; D is uncertain. This CDR3 spans 14 amino acids. The germline gives CDR1 SGHRS, CDR2 YFSETQ. V was pared by 1 base and J by 1 base, with 8 bases between. The CDR3 bases are TGCGCCAGCAGCTTGACCTATTCGAACACTGAAGCTTTCTTT. The encoded protein is CASSLTYSNTEAFF.

V is TRBV2 and J is TRBJ2-2; 8 bases map to TRBD1. The CDR3 totals 14 residues. CDR1 is SNHLY, CDR2 FYNNEI, per germline. Trimming cost V 4 bases and J 14 bases; bases outside gene matches: 12. The CDR3 protein is CASSVGQGLPSLFF. The CDR3 nucleotides read TGTGCCAGCAGTGTCGGACAGGGACTCCCCTCACTGTTTTTT.

The genes are TRBV19 and TRBJ2-5; TRBD2 matches at 10 bases. V lost 8 bases and J lost 9; bases outside the gene matches: 9. CDR1 is LNHDA and CDR2 is SQIVND in the germline V gene (reference sequence). The CDR3 is 13 amino acids. The CDR3 reads CASGLAATRAQYF. In DNA, the CDR3 is TGTGCCAGTGGACTAGCGGCCACCAGGGCCCAGTACTTC. Variable domain in full (rest from reference TRBV19 and TRBJ2-5): DGGITQSPKYLFRKEGQNVTLSCEQNLNHDAMYWYRQDPGQGLRLIYYSQIVNDFQKGDIAEGYSVSREKKESFPLTVTSAQKNPTAFYLCASGLAATRAQYFGPGTRLLVL.

The rearrangement links TRBV9 to TRBJ2-2; D is ambiguous. The CDR3 has 15 residues. The ends were cut back, 2 bases at V and 4 bases at J, with 12 bases in the middle. Germline V CDR1 and CDR2: SGDLS, YYNGEE. CDR3 sequence (DNA): TGTGCCAGCAGCGTTTCCCCTAGTAGCACCGGGGAGCTGTTTTTT. The encoded protein is CASSVSPSSTGELFF.

The J gene is TRBJ2-2, the V gene TRBV9; TRBD2 might be the D (5 bases). V was shortened by 1 base and J by 6 bases, with 16 bases between the two germline ends. This CDR3 has 16 residues. Looked up from germline, CDR1 is SGDLS and CDR2 is YYNGEE. The CDR3 region has the DNA TGTGCCAGCAGCGTAAATCCTTCCGGGGTCGCCGGGGAGCTGTTTTTT. Protein sequence: CASSVNPSGVAGELFF.

The V call is TRBV28, the J call TRBJ2-7, with no clear D. The CDR3 length is 12 residues. Germline CDR1 reads MDHEN; CDR2 reads SYDVKM. The germline V and J ends were trimmed by 4 bases and 4 bases, with 8 bases remaining between them. The CDR3 here is CASSSGIYEQYF. Written as DNA, the CDR3 is TGTGCCAGCAGTTCAGGTATATACGAGCAGTACTTC. Complete variable domain (other parts from reference TRBV28 and TRBJ2-7): DVKVTQSSRYLVKRTGEKVFLECVQDMDHENMFWYRQDPGLGLRLIYFSYDVKMKEKGDIPEGYSVSREKKERFSLILESASTNQTSMYLCASSSGIYEQYFGPGTRLTVT.

The rearrangement joins TRBV6-6 to TRBJ1-1; D unresolved. The CDR3 sequence is 13 residues long. Trimming shortened V by 2 bases and J by 5 bases, and 9 bases separated the two germline ends. Germline V CDR1 and CDR2: MNHNY, SVGAGI (reference sequence). The CDR3 region is CASSYVSGTEAFF. CDR3 nucleotide sequence: TGTGCCAGCAGTTACGTATCCGGGACTGAAGCTTTCTTT.

The gene calls are TRBV5-1 and TRBJ2-1; no reliable D call. Germline lookup yields CDR1 SGHRS and CDR2 YFSETQ. The CDR3 sequence is 14 residues long. The germline V and J ends were trimmed by 1 base and 4 bases, with 9 bases remaining between them. The CDR3, as DNA: TGCGCCAGCAGCTTGATGCCGACATACAATGAGCAGTTCTTC. It specifies CASSLMPTYNEQFF.

The rearrangement links TRBV7-9 to TRBJ2-1, with D possibly TRBD2 on 6 matching bases. The CDR3 has 14 amino acids. With 2 bases removed from V and 9 bases from J, the gap between germline ends came to 14 bases. Germline CDR1 is SEHNR and CDR2 is FQNEAQ (reference sequence). CDR3 nucleotide sequence: TGTGCCAGCAGCTTACAAACGGGAGTTGGTGAGCAGTTCTTC. As protein: CASSLQTGVGEQFF.

The gene calls are TRBV30 and TRBJ2-2; the match to TRBD2 covers 8 bases. Germline V gene lookup returns CDR1 GTSNPN and CDR2 SVGIG (reference sequence). This CDR3 has 15 residues. Trimming removed 2 bases from V and 5 bases from J; junction bases left unmatched: 7. CDR3 sequence reads: CAWSFGGGGTGELFF. The CDR3 region has the DNA TGTGCCTGGAGTTTCGGGGGGGGCGGAACCGGGGAGCTGTTTTTT.

J is TRBJ2-3 and V is TRBV30; D unresolved. V gave up 2 bases and J gave up 0 bases, with 12 bases separating them. There are 15 residues in the CDR3. Germline V gene lookup returns CDR1 GTSNPN and CDR2 SVGIG (reference sequence). As DNA, the CDR3 is TGTGCCTGGAGTCCCCTGACGACTAGCACAGATACGCAGTATTTT. It specifies CAWSPLTTSTDTQYF. Supplemented by reference TRBV30 and TRBJ2-3, the full variable domain reads SQTIHQWPATLVQPVGSPLSLECTVEGTSNPNLYWYRQAAGRGLQLLFYSVGIGQISSEVPQNLSASRPQDRQFILSSKKLLLSDSGFYLCAWSPLTTSTDTQYFGPGTRLTVL.

Comment on this clone: One end of the junction fails to match germline, which may point to a read error. The chain uses TRBV28 and TRBJ1-3; weak D call: TRBD1 (6 bases). CDR1 is MDHEN, CDR2 SYDVKM, per germline. This CDR3 spans 14 amino acids. The CDR3 sequence: CASRKQGSVNTIYF. DNA for the CDR3: TGTGCCAGCAGAAAACAGGGTTCTGTAAACACCATATATTTT.

The rearrangement links TRBV3-1 (or the pseudogene TRBV3-2) to TRBJ2-1; 11 bases line up with TRBD2. J was trimmed by 7 bases and V by 1 base; bases with no gene match: 18. Germline-derived CDR1 and CDR2 are LGHDT and YNNKEL (reference sequence). CDR3 length equals 20 residues. Written as DNA, the CDR3 is TGTGCCAGCAGCCAAGTTAAAGACCCTAGCGGGGGGCGAAAGCGGAATGAGCAGTTCTTC. This gives the protein CASSQVKDPSGGRKRNEQFF.

This rearrangement joins TRBV19 to TRBJ1-4; D gene uncertain. The ends were cut back, 5 bases at V and 7 bases at J, with 11 bases in the middle. CDR3 length: 13 residues. Germline V gene lookup returns CDR1 LNHDA and CDR2 SQIVND (reference sequence). The CDR3 DNA reads TGTGCCAGTAGTCCTCTAAACAGTGAAAAACTGTTTTTT. Translation: CASSPLNSEKLFF.

This clone was observed a few times. The V call is TRBV4-2, the J call TRBJ1-2; 9 positions agree with TRBD1. This CDR3 has 15 amino acids. Germline values: CDR1 LGHNA, CDR2 YNFKEQ. With V trimmed by 2 bases and J by 3 bases, 4 bases remained unmatched. The DNA of the CDR3 is TGTGCCAGCAGCCAACAACAGGGGGCATACTATGGCTACACCTTC. Residues: CASSQQQGAYYGYTF.

The chain recombines TRBV5-1 with TRBJ2-2; a possible D gene is TRBD1 (5 bases). V was pared by 7 bases and J by 0 bases, with 13 bases between. The CDR3 is 15 amino acids. Per germline, CDR1 SGHRS and CDR2 YFSETQ. CDR3 nucleotide sequence: TGCGCCAGCGGTGACAGATTCGCGAACACCGGGGAGCTGTTTTTT. Its protein is CASGDRFANTGELFF.

The chain uses TRBV6-5 and TRBJ2-7; tentative D call: TRBD1 (6 bases). The CDR3 covers 13 residues. Germline-derived CDR1 and CDR2 are MNHEY and SVGAGI. Trimming removed 5 bases from V and 7 bases from J, with 15 bases in between. CDR3 amino acids: CASSQGLSREQYF. DNA for the CDR3: TGTGCCAGCAGTCAGGGGTTGTCCAGGGAGCAGTACTTC.